One sample yielded the 20 T cell receptor beta chains listed below, sequenced in a study of T cells in Graves' hyperthyroidism and ophthalmopathy. There were TCR beta CDR3 regions amplified from RNA transcripts. First-round RT-PCR with HTBI primers amplified the TCR CDR3 region. Using its own MiXCR run on the multiplex PCR reads, TCRdb lists one record per CDR3 protein. This table holds around 300,000 distinct CDR3 sequences, 12% to 15% found once. Input material: blood. All receptors come from a woman aged 35 to 49 with Graves' ophthalmopathy.

The genes are TRBV28 and TRBJ1-5, with D perhaps matching TRBD1 (5 bases). V lost 6 bases to trimming and J lost 3 bases, with 21 bases between them. The V gene's germline CDR1 is MDHEN and CDR2 SYDVKM. The CDR3 covers 17 residues. This chain's CDR3 is CASRPSRLRELNQPQHF. In nucleotides, the CDR3 is TGTGCCAGCAGACCTTCGCGACTCAGGGAGCTCAATCAGCCCCAGCATTTT.

This clonotype was picked up a small number of times. V and J are TRBV5-5 and TRBJ1-1, with no clear D. CDR1 is SGHKS, CDR2 YYEKEE, per germline (reference sequence). There are 15 residues in the CDR3. V lost 4 bases to trimming and J lost 3 bases, with 16 bases between them. The CDR3 sequence: CASSRPQEGYTEAFF. The CDR3 coding sequence is TGTGCCAGCAGCCGCCCCCAGGAAGGGTACACTGAAGCTTTCTTT.

This chain joins TRBV14 and TRBJ2-2; D might be TRBD2 (5 bases). The CDR3 runs 16 residues. Deletions cut 0 bases from V and 4 bases from J, with 12 bases between. Germline CDR1 is SGHDN and CDR2 is FVKESK. CDR3 sequence reads: CASSQELASATGELFF. The CDR3 DNA reads as TGTGCCAGCAGCCAAGAATTAGCGTCTGCCACCGGGGAGCTGTTTTTT.

This clonotype showed up many times. This chain connects TRBV20-1 to TRBJ2-1; 13 bases map to TRBD2. The CDR3 extends over 14 amino acids. V was pared by 4 bases and J by 9 bases, with 6 bases of the junction left unmatched. Per the germline V gene, CDR1 is DFQATT and CDR2 is SNEGSKA (reference sequence). Here the CDR3 reads CSATSGLAGVEQFF. For the CDR3, the DNA is TGCAGTGCTACCTCCGGACTAGCGGGAGTTGAGCAGTTCTTC.

This clonotype has at least ten counts. The chain carries TRBV28 and TRBJ1-2; D not resolved. This CDR3 region has 13 residues. With 2 bases removed from V and 5 bases from J, the gap between germline ends came to 9 bases. Germline loops: CDR1 MDHEN, CDR2 SYDVKM. CDR3 residues: CASSLSSIYGYTF. CDR3 DNA: TGTGCCAGCAGTTTAAGCTCGATATATGGCTACACCTTC.

In this sample, this clonotype turned up many times. V and J are TRBV15 and TRBJ2-1; D is possibly TRBD2 (5 bases). The CDR3 runs to 12 residues. Trimming pared 3 bases from V and 6 bases from J, leaving 6 bases between. Germline V CDR1 and CDR2: LNHNV, YYDKDF (reference sequence). The CDR3 DNA reads as TGTGCCACCAGCAGTCGGGGCAATGAGCAGTTCTTC. The encoded protein is CATSSRGNEQFF.

This clonotype was observed at least ten times. V and J are TRBV15 and TRBJ1-2; D is possibly TRBD1 (5 bases). Deletions cut 3 bases from V and 2 bases from J, with 7 bases between. The CDR3 length is 13 residues. Germline assignment: CDR1 LNHNV and CDR2 YYDKDF (reference sequence). This CDR3 is CATSREGNYGYTF. The CDR3 coding sequence is TGTGCCACCAGCAGGGAGGGGAACTATGGCTACACCTTC.

This clonotype was recorded at least ten times. An end of the junction does not agree with germline; a read error may underlie this. The V gene is TRBV12-3 or TRBV12-4, the J gene TRBJ2-7; 9 nucleotides agree with TRBD2. The CDR3 length is 15 residues. DNA of the CDR3: TGTGCCAGCAGTATAGCGGGGGTCAAGCTCCACGAGCAGTACTTC. Translated, it gives CASSIAGVKLHEQYF.

Ten or more counts support this clonotype. The chain combines TRBV10-1 with TRBJ2-1; 7 positions agree with TRBD2. Germline V gives CDR1 WNHNN, CDR2 SYGVQD (reference sequence). The trim removed 4 bases at V and 7 bases at J, leaving 10 bases unmatched. CDR3 length: 15 residues. The chain's CDR3 is CASSAGAGVNNEQFF. For the CDR3, the DNA is TGCGCCAGCAGTGCTGGGGCGGGAGTGAATAATGAGCAGTTCTTC.

This clonotype appeared many times. The J gene is TRBJ2-7, the V gene TRBV7-2; D is ambiguous. The germline V and J ends were trimmed by 1 base and 2 bases, with 12 bases remaining between them. This CDR3 has 15 residues. CDR1 and CDR2 (germline): SGHTA, FQGNSA. As DNA, the CDR3 is TGTGCCAGCAGCTTAGAATGGCACCATACCTACGAGCAGTACTTC. It yields the protein CASSLEWHHTYEQYF.

The chain recombines TRBV20-1 with TRBJ1-3, with TRBD1 identical over 7 bases. CDR1 DFQATT and CDR2 SNEGSKA come from the germline V gene (reference sequence). The CDR3 covers 16 residues. Trimming took 1 base from V and 4 from J; bases not matched to a gene: 10. The CDR3 DNA follows: TGCAGTGCTAGAGCTTACAGGGACAGTCCCGGAAACACCATATATTTT. Protein: CSARAYRDSPGNTIYF.

In DNA form, the CDR3 reads TGTGCCAGCAGCCAAGATGGGGGGGCCCGGGAGCTGTTTTTT. This gives the protein CASSQDGGARELFF. This chain connects TRBV4-2 to TRBJ2-2, with D tentatively TRBD2 (7 bases). The V and J ends lost 0 bases and 9 bases respectively, with 11 bases between them. Germline V CDR1 and CDR2: LGHNA, YNFKEQ. The CDR3 contains 14 residues.

This clonotype has a handful of counts. The chain uses TRBV7-9 and TRBJ2-5; D is uncertain. Looked up from germline, CDR1 is SEHNR and CDR2 is FQNEAQ (reference sequence). The V end was cut by 1 base, the J end by 3 bases, with 12 bases between. This CDR3 contains 15 residues. The CDR3 sequence: CASSLDSSSKETQYF. Here the CDR3 DNA reads TGTGCCAGCAGCTTAGATAGCTCTAGTAAAGAGACCCAGTACTTC. The full variable domain, rest sourced from reference TRBV7-9 and TRBJ2-5, is DTGVSQNPRHKITKRGQNVTFRCDPISEHNRLYWYRQTLGQGPEFLTYFQNEAQLEKSRLLSDRFSAERPKGSFSTLEIQRTEQGDSAMYLCASSLDSSSKETQYFGPGTRLLVL.

The V gene is TRBV11-2, the J gene TRBJ2-1, with D possibly matching TRBD2 (5 bases). Trimming left V 6 bases short and J 7 bases short, with 19 bases between. The CDR3 is 15 residues long. The V gene's germline CDR1 is SGHAT and CDR2 FQNNGV. The CDR3 spells CASSYDTRPRNEQFF. The CDR3 DNA reads TGTGCCAGCAGTTATGATACTAGACCCAGGAATGAGCAGTTCTTC.

There are many counts of this clonotype. The chain joins TRBV10-2 to TRBJ2-1, with 7 positions matching TRBD2. V shed 0 bases, J shed 8 bases, and the junction held 4 bases outside the gene matches. The CDR3 totals 14 residues. Germline CDR1 is WSHSY and CDR2 is SAAADI. The CDR3 region is CASSESQGGDEQFF. CDR3 DNA: TGCGCCAGCAGTGAGTCCCAGGGAGGGGATGAGCAGTTCTTC.

The chain joins TRBV5-4 to TRBJ2-1; tentatively, D is TRBD1 or TRBD2 (7 bases each). V lost 4 bases, J lost 7 bases, and 21 bases lay in between. The length of the CDR3 is 16 residues. The germline V gene has CDR1 SGHNT and CDR2 YYREEE (reference sequence). The DNA for the CDR3 is TGTGCCAGCAGCCCAAGGGTCAGGGGGGAGGGGAATGAGCAGTTCTTC. It yields the protein CASSPRVRGEGNEQFF.

The chain uses TRBV3-1 and TRBJ1-5, with 7 positions matching TRBD1. Trimming cost V 5 bases and J 4 bases; bases outside gene matches: 8. Germline V lookup: CDR1 LGHDT, CDR2 YNNKEL (reference sequence). This CDR3 has 15 residues. CDR3 bases: TGTGCCAGCAGCTTAGGGGGCCTTCATAATCAGCCCCAGCATTTT. Its translation: CASSLGGLHNQPQHF.

Many counts were recorded for this clonotype. The chain recombines TRBV7-2 with TRBJ2-7, with TRBD2 matching 7 bases. The germline CDR1 and CDR2 sequences are SGHTA and FQGNSA. There are 14 residues in the CDR3. J gave up 0 bases and V 5 bases, and 4 bases lay outside the gene matches. The CDR3 here is CASSVLAASYEQYF. CDR3 in DNA: TGTGCCAGCAGCGTCCTAGCGGCCTCCTACGAGCAGTACTTC.

This clonotype appeared a few times. This sequence joins TRBV5-8 and TRBJ2-3; D is undetermined. This CDR3 has 16 amino acids. CDR1 and CDR2 from the germline V gene are SGHTS and YDEGEE. The V end was cut by 4 bases, the J end by 4 bases, with 19 bases between. This CDR3 reads CASSPGRVLGADTQYF. CDR3 in DNA: TGTGCCAGCAGCCCTGGTCGAGTGCTTGGGGCAGATACGCAGTATTTT. The entire variable domain, with the rest obtained from reference TRBV5-8 and TRBJ2-3, is as follows: EAGVTQSPTHLIKTRGQQATLRCSPISGHTSVYWYQQALGLGLQFLLWYDEGEERNRGNFPPRFSGRQFPNYSSELNVNALELEDSALYLCASSPGRVLGADTQYFGPGTRLTVL.

This clonotype has a count of ten or more. V and J are TRBV10-3 and TRBJ2-7; TRBD1 matches at 8 bases. Germline V gives CDR1 ENHRY, CDR2 SYGVKD. The V and J ends lost 0 bases and 2 bases, in that order; junction bases with no gene match: 9. CDR3 length: 17 residues. The CDR3 sequence: CAISESRAGGLPYEQYF. CDR3 DNA sequence: TGTGCCATCAGTGAGTCAAGGGCAGGGGGCCTACCCTACGAGCAGTACTTC.